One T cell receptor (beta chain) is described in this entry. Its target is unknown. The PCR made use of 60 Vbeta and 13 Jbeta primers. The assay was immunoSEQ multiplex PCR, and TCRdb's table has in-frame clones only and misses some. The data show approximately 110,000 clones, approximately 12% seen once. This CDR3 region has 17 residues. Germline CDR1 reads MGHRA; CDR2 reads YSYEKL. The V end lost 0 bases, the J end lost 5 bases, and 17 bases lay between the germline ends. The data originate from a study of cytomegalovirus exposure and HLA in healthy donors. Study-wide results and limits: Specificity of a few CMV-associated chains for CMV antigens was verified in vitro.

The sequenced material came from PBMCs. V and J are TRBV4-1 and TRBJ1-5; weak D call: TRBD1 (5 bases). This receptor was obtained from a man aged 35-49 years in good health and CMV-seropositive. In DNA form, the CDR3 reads TGCGCCAGCAGCCAAGATTTGGCCAGGAGGGGCCATCAGCCCCAGCATTTT. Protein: CASSQDLARRGHQPQHF.